Below, 18 T cell receptor beta chains from the same sample are listed, as sequenced in a study of spatial heterogeneity in lung cancer. Described time point: sample taken at primary tumor resection. Researchers sequenced whole RNA taken from tumor, nontumor lung or frozen PBMC without sorting. TCRdb processed the 5' RACE reads anew with MiXCR; each CDR3 protein has one entry. The table includes 25,000 to 30,000 distinct CDR3 sequences, around 13% detected once. Sequencing used PBMCs, obtained at surgery. These receptors were obtained from a female donor with early-stage non-small cell lung cancer.

In DNA form, the CDR3 reads TGCGCCAGCAGCTTGACTGGACTAGCGGGAGGCCACGGGGAGCTGTTTTTT. Residues: CASSLTGLAGGHGELFF. The V call is TRBV5-1, the J call TRBJ2-2; 14 positions agree with TRBD2. Germline trimming cut 1 base from V and 7 bases from J; bases unmatched to any gene: 6. The CDR3 has 17 amino acids. CDR1 and CDR2 from the germline V gene are SGHRS and YFSETQ.

This chain joins TRBV4-3 and TRBJ2-1, with 7 bases aligning to TRBD2. Unmatched junction bases numbered 6, after V lost 3 bases and J lost 4 bases. The CDR3 runs to 15 residues. Germline lookup yields CDR1 LGHNA and CDR2 YSLEER. The CDR3 region is CASSHRTSVYNEQFF. In nucleotides, the CDR3 is TGCGCCAGCAGCCACCGAACTAGCGTGTACAATGAGCAGTTCTTC.

There are many counts of this clonotype. The CDR3 sequence is CASPDRTTPPQYF. DNA for the CDR3: TGTGCCAGCCCAGACAGGACAACTCCGCCCCAGTACTTC. The V and J genes are TRBV18 and TRBJ2-4, with D perhaps matching TRBD1 (6 bases). V was clipped by 8 bases and J by 13 bases, with 21 bases between them. The CDR3 consists of 13 residues. Germline CDR1 is KGHSH and CDR2 is LQKENI.

This clonotype was observed a few times. The chain couples TRBV20-1 to TRBJ1-1; D ambiguous. The CDR3 extends over 10 amino acids. Trimming shortened V by 2 bases and J by 11 bases, and 9 bases separated the two germline ends. Per the germline V gene, CDR1 is DFQATT and CDR2 is SNEGSKA (reference sequence). The CDR3 nucleotides read TGCAGTGCTAGAACCCCCTTGGCTTTCTTT. Translating it yields CSARTPLAFF.

In its sample, this clonotype was seen many times. CDR3 nucleotides: TGTGCCAGCAGCGCGGACAGGGGATTCACAGAAAAACTGTTTTTT. Protein product: CASSADRGFTEKLFF. V is TRBV7-2 and J is TRBJ1-4; 9 nucleotides agree with TRBD1. The ends lost 5 bases at V and 8 bases at J; junction bases unmatched: 9. The CDR3 has 15 amino acids. The germline V gene encodes CDR1 SGHTA and CDR2 FQGNSA.

There are many counts of this clonotype. The chain uses TRBV7-3 and TRBJ2-1, with D unclear. Germline lookup yields CDR1 SGHTA and CDR2 FQGTGA. Trimming left V 5 bases short and J 2 bases short, with 13 bases between. CDR3 size: 15 residues. CDR3 loop: CASSPLGGPYNEQFF. CDR3 nucleotides: TGTGCCAGCAGCCCTTTGGGCGGCCCCTACAATGAGCAGTTCTTC.

CDR3 loop: CAWTAPPGNTIYF. The CDR3 DNA reads TGTGCCTGGACAGCACCCCCTGGAAACACCATATATTTT. This sequence joins TRBV30 and TRBJ1-3; no clear D. This CDR3 is built from 13 residues. Trimming removed 4 bases from V and 2 bases from J, with 9 bases in between. Germline V gene lookup returns CDR1 GTSNPN and CDR2 SVGIG (reference sequence). The full variable domain, completed using reference TRBV30 and TRBJ1-3, is SQTIHQWPATLVQPVGSPLSLECTVEGTSNPNLYWYRQAAGRGLQLLFYSVGIGQISSEVPQNLSASRPQDRQFILSSKKLLLSDSGFYLCAWTAPPGNTIYFGEGSWLTVV.

The sample holds a few counts of this clonotype. The chain employs TRBV6-2 or TRBV6-3 and TRBJ2-1; 10 bases map to TRBD2. Germline V gene data show CDR1 as MNHEY and CDR2 as SVGEGT. CDR3 length equals 15 residues. With V trimmed by 6 bases and J by 8 bases, 10 bases remained unmatched. In nucleotides, the CDR3 is TGTGCCAGCAGACCCAGCGGGGGGGCCTCCCATGAGCAGTTCTTC. This translates into CASRPSGGASHEQFF.

This chain connects TRBV9 to TRBJ2-5, with 12 bases fitting TRBD1. With V trimmed by 0 bases and J by 4 bases, 7 bases remained unmatched. The CDR3 runs 17 residues. The germline CDR1 and CDR2 sequences are SGDLS and YYNGEE. In DNA, the CDR3 is TGTGCCAGCAGCGTAGCCAGGGGACAGGGGGCCGGAGAGACCCAGTACTTC. Its protein is CASSVARGQGAGETQYF. The whole variable domain, remainder taken from reference TRBV9 and TRBJ2-5, is DSGVTQTPKHLITATGQRVTLRCSPRSGDLSVYWYQQSLDQGLQFLIQYYNGEERAKGNILERFSAQQFPDLHSELNLSSLELGDSALYFCASSVARGQGAGETQYFGPGTRLLVL.

This clonotype was counted ten times or more. The J gene is TRBJ2-2, the V gene TRBV29-1; D is ambiguous. The germline V gene has CDR1 SQVTM and CDR2 ANQGSEA. CDR3 size: 12 residues. V lost 3 bases and J lost 7, with 9 bases in between. The CDR3 sequence is CSVEYGVGELFF. The CDR3 nucleotides are TGCAGCGTTGAGTATGGGGTCGGGGAGCTGTTTTTT.

The table lists this clonotype with a few counts. The chain uses TRBV2 and TRBJ2-6; possible D gene TRBD1, 5 bases. This CDR3 spans 15 amino acids. Deletions cut 7 bases from V and 2 bases from J, with 12 bases between. CDR1 and CDR2 (germline): SNHLY, FYNNEI. The CDR3 reads CASTDTTAGANVLTF. DNA for the CDR3: TGTGCCAGCACTGACACGACAGCTGGGGCCAACGTCCTGACTTTC.

Many counts were recorded for this clonotype. The chain uses TRBV20-1 and TRBJ2-7, with D tentatively TRBD1 (5 bases). This CDR3 comprises 12 residues. Germline-derived CDR1 and CDR2 are DFQATT and SNEGSKA (reference sequence). Trimming left V 5 bases short and J 0 bases short, with 8 bases between. Written as DNA, the CDR3 is TGCAGTGCTCAAGGGGACTCCTACGAGCAGTACTTC. It yields the protein CSAQGDSYEQYF.

In this sample, this clonotype turned up many times. The chain joins TRBV18 to TRBJ1-3; D is undetermined. Germline-derived CDR1 and CDR2 are KGHSH and LQKENI. The CDR3 spans 12 residues. Trimming cost V 5 bases and J 3 bases, with 5 bases left between them. The CDR3 bases are TGTGCCAGCTCAATAGATGGAAACACCATATATTTT. As protein: CASSIDGNTIYF.

In this sample, this clonotype turned up many times. The chain combines TRBV5-4 with TRBJ1-1, with a possible D match to TRBD1 (5 bases). The CDR3 is made up of 14 amino acids. Germline CDR1 reads SGHNT; CDR2 reads YYREEE (reference sequence). The V and J ends lost 0 bases and 5 bases respectively, with 11 bases between them. CDR3 amino acids: CASSLAGAGTEAFF. The CDR3 DNA is TGTGCCAGCAGCTTGGCTGGGGCAGGAACTGAAGCTTTCTTT.

This clonotype showed up many times. The chain is built from TRBV4-2 and TRBJ2-7, with 8 bases aligning to TRBD1. Germline values: CDR1 LGHNA, CDR2 YNFKEQ. The V segment lost 2 bases and the J segment 0 bases; nucleotides outside the gene matches: 9. This CDR3 region has 17 residues. In nucleotides, the CDR3 is TGTGCCAGCAGCCAATATTTGACGGGACAGGCCTCCTACGAGCAGTACTTC. This gives the protein CASSQYLTGQASYEQYF.

The chain couples TRBV20-1 to TRBJ2-7; the D gene is possibly TRBD2 (6 bases). V lost 3 bases and J 3 bases, leaving 9 bases between the germline ends. The CDR3 loop spans 12 amino acids. Germline-derived CDR1 and CDR2 are DFQATT and SNEGSKA (reference sequence). The CDR3 nucleotides read TGCAGTGCTAGTCAGGGAGGCTACGAGCAGTACTTC. Encoded protein: CSASQGGYEQYF.

This clonotype has at least ten counts. The chain joins TRBV7-2 to TRBJ1-1; no reliable D call. Trimming removed 0 bases at V and 0 bases at J, with 8 bases between. This CDR3 comprises 15 residues. CDR1 and CDR2 (germline): SGHTA, FQGNSA. The CDR3 DNA reads as TGTGCCAGCAGCTTAGCCTCCAACCTGAACACTGAAGCTTTCTTT. This sequence encodes CASSLASNLNTEAFF.

There are many counts of this clonotype. The rearrangement links TRBV20-1 to TRBJ2-7, with unresolved D. Per the germline V gene, CDR1 is DFQATT and CDR2 is SNEGSKA (reference sequence). The CDR3 has 13 residues. The V end was cut by 3 bases, the J end by 2 bases, with 11 bases between. DNA for the CDR3: TGCAGTGCTAGTGGCGGTCAGGCCTACGAGCAGTACGTC. It codes for CSASGGQAYEQYV.